The sequence of this TCR beta chain was determined in a study of blood T cell repertoires in COVID-19. About the research overall: Whether acute or convalescent, the COVID-19 samples came from the United States, Italy and Spain. The analysed material was cDNA or gDNA that came from T cells, B-cell-depleted T cells, or PBMCs.

The CDR3 length is 15 residues. Germline V gene data show CDR1 as LGHNT and CDR2 as FRNRAP. The ends were cut back, 1 base at V and 4 bases at J, with 13 bases in the middle. In the authors' workflow: Amplifying reference gene primers gave estimates of nucleated cell counts. The protocol was immunoSEQ multiplex PCR, while the TCRdb copy is restricted to in-frame clones and leaves out a portion. That table gives V, J and clone size, and the DNA gave D and trimming. This sample carries around 160,000 clones, about 86% of them seen once, and the ten largest clones take about 0.98%. Sample: peripheral blood. The receptor's source is a young man with acute or convalescent COVID-19. V gene TRBV12-5 combines with J gene TRBJ1-2, with D hard to call. The CDR3 nucleotides read TGTGCTAGTGGTTTGGGCGGGTTCCCCGTCTATGGCTACACCTTC. Translating it yields CASGLGGFPVYGYTF.